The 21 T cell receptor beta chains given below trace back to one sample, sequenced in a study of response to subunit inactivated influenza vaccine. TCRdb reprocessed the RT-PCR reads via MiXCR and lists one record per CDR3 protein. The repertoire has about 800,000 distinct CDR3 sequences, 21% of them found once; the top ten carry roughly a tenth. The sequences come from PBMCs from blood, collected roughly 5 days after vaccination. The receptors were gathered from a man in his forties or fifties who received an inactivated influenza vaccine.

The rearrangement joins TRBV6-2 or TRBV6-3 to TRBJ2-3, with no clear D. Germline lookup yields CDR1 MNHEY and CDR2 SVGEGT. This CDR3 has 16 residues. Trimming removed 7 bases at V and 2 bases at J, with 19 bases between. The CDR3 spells CASTRNYMAITDTQYF. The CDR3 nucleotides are TGTGCCAGCACTAGAAACTACATGGCGATCACAGATACGCAGTATTTT.

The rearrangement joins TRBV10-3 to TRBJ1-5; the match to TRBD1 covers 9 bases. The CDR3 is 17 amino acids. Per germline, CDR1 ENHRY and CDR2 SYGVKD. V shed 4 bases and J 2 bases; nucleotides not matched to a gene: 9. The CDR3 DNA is TGTGCCATCAGTGGGGGGACAGGGTTTTTTGGCAATCAGCCCCAGCATTTT. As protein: CAISGGTGFFGNQPQHF.

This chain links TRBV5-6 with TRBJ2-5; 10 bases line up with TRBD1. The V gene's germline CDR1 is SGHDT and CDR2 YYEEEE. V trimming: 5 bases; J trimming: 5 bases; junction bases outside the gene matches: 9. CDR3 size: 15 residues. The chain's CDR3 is CASRLRTGGSETQYF. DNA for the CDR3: TGTGCCAGCAGGTTAAGGACAGGGGGTTCTGAGACCCAGTACTTC.

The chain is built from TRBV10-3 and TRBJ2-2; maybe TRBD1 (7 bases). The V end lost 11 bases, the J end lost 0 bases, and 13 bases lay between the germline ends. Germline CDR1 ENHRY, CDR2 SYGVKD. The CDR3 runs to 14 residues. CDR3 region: CASRGAANTGELFF. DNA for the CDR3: TGTGCCTCCAGGGGGGCGGCGAACACCGGGGAGCTGTTTTTT.

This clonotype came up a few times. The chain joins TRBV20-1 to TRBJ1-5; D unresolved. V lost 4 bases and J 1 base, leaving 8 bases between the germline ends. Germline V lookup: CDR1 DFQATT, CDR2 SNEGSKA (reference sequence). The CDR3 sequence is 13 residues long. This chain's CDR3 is CSATERSNQPQHF. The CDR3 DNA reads TGCAGTGCTACAGAGAGAAGCAATCAGCCCCAGCATTTT.

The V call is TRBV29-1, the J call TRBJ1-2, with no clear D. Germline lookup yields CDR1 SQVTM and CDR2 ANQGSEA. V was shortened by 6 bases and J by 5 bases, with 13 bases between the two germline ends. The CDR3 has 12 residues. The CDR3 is CSVHRSGYGYTF. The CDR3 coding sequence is TGCAGCGTCCACCGATCGGGGTATGGCTACACCTTC.

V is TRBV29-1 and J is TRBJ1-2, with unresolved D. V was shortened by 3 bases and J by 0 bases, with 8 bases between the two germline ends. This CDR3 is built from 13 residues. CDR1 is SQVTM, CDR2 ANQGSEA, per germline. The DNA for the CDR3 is TGCAGCGTTGACCGGCTAGCTAACTATGGCTACACCTTC. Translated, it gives CSVDRLANYGYTF.

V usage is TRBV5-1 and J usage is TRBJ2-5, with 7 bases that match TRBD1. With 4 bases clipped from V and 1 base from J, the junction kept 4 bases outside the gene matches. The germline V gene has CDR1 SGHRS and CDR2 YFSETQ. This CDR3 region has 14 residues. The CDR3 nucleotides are TGCGCCAGCAGCGTGACAGGGTTCCAAGAGACCCAGTACTTC. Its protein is CASSVTGFQETQYF.

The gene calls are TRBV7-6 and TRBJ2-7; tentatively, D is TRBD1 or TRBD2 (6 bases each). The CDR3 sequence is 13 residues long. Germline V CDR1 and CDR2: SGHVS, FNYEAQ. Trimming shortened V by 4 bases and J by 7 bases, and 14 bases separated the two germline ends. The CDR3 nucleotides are TGTGCCAGCAGCTCACAGGAGGGGGGAGAGCAGTACTTC. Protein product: CASSSQEGGEQYF.

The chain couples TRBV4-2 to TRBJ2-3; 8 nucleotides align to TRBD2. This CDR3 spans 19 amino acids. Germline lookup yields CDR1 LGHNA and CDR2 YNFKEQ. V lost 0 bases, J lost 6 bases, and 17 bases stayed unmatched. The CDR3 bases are TGTGCCAGCAGCCAAGATGTAGCGGGACCGGTAACGGGTGTCGATACGCAGTATTTT. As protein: CASSQDVAGPVTGVDTQYF.

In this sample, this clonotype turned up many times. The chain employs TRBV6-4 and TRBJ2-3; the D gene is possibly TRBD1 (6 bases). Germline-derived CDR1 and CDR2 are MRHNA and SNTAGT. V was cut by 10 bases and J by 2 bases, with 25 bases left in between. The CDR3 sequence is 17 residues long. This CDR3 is CATAMNRERIITDTQYF. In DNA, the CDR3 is TGTGCCACCGCTATGAACAGGGAGAGGATAATCACAGATACGCAGTATTTT.

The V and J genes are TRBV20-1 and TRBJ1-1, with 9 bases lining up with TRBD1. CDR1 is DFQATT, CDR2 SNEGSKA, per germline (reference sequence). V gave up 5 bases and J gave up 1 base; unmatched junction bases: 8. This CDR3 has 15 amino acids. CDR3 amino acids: CSAPRGTGRNTEAFF. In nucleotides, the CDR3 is TGCAGTGCTCCCCGAGGGACAGGGAGGAACACTGAAGCTTTCTTT.

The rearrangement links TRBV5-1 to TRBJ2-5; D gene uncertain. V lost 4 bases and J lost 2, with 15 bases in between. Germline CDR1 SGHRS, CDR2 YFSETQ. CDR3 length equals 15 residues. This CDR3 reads CASSRQAYSQETQYF. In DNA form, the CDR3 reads TGCGCCAGCAGCCGGCAGGCCTATTCTCAAGAGACCCAGTACTTC.

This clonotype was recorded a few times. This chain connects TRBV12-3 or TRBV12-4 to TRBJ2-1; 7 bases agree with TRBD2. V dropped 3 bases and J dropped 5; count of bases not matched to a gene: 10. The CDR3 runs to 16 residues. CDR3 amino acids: CASSFSGLAGHNEQFF. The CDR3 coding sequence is TGTGCCAGCAGTTTTTCTGGGTTAGCGGGCCACAATGAGCAGTTCTTC.

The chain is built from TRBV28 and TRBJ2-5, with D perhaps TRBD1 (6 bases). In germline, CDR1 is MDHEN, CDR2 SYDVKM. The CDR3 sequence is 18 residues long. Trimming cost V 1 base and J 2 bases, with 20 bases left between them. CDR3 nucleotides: TGTGCCAGCAGTTTATCCTCAACTACACAGGGATTTCAAGAGACCCAGTACTTC. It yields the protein CASSLSSTTQGFQETQYF.

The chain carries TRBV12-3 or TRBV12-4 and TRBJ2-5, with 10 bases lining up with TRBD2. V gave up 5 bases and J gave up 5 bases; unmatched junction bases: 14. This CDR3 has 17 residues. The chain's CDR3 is CASSTNRAGGLRETQYF. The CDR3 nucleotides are TGTGCCAGCAGTACAAATCGAGCGGGGGGGCTTCGGGAGACCCAGTACTTC.

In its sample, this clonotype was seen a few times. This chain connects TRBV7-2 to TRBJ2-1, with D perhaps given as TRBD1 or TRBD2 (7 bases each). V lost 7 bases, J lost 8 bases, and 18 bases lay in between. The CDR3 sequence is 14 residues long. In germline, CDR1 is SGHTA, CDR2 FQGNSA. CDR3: CASTGEGAGDEQFF. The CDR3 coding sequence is TGTGCCAGCACGGGGGAGGGGGCGGGAGATGAGCAGTTCTTC.

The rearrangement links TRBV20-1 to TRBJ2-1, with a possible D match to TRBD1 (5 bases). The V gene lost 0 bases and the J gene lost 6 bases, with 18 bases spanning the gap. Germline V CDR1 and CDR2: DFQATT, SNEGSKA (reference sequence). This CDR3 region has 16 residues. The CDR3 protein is CSARDQGGLIGNEQFF. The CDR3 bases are TGCAGTGCTAGAGATCAGGGCGGATTAATAGGCAATGAGCAGTTCTTC.

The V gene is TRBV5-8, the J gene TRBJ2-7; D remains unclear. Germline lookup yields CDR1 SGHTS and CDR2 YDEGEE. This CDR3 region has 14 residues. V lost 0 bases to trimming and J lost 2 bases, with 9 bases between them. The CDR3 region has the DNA TGTGCCAGCAGCTTGGAGTCACTACCCTACGAGCAGTACTTC. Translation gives CASSLESLPYEQYF.

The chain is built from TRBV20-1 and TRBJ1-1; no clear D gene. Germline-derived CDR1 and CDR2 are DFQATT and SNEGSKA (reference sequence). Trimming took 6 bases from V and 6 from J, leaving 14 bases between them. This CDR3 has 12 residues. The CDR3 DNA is TGCAGTGCCCCGAAACAGACCCCTGAAGCTTTCTTT. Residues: CSAPKQTPEAFF.

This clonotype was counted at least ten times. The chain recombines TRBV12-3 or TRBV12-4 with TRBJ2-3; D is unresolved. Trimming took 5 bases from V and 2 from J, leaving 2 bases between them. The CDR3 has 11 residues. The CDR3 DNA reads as TGTGCCAGCAGTAACACAGATACGCAGTATTTT. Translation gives CASSNTDTQYF.